The T cell receptor beta chain under discussion was sequenced for a study of response to subunit inactivated influenza vaccine (dated by TCRdb to 2017 to 2018). At the level of the whole study: Deep quantitative profiling of the T cell receptor repertoire was used in the study to follow responses to a trivalent subunit inactivated influenza vaccine.

CDR1 ENHRY and CDR2 SYGVKD were looked up in the germline V gene. The CDR3 covers 15 residues, taking in both the cysteine and the phenylalanine. Only the CDR3 region is kept as DNA, spanning 45 bases read in frame from base 1. At the junction V is shortened by 4 bases and J by 0 bases, with 13 bases in between. On the study overall, not on this receptor specifically: According to the authors, only a limited number of new T cells may be recruited by each seasonal influenza vaccination.

The intended sense of this specimen's time point label: around 47 days after influenza vaccine administration. For this clonotype: Its cognate antigen has yet to be identified. No much larger clone is present one base from it, and per-base qualities are unavailable.

Library method: RT-PCR. These reads were obtained on an Illumina HiSeq 2500. TCRdb trimmed public reads at Q25 via fastp, called clones via MiXCR and kept in-frame beta chains. Rows matching on CDR3 protein sequence are summarized as one entry with the most common DNA and genes. Here the sample has approximately 500,000 distinct CDR3 sequences; over 10% occur a single time. Clones ranked in the top ten supply over 10% of the sample. The specimen was PBMCs from blood, collected 35 to 45 days after vaccination. Rearrangement joined TRBV10-3 to TRBJ2-7, with no confident D gene call. The sequence was collected from a man aged 45-60 years who received an inactivated influenza vaccine. Donor details come from another sample of the same person, matched by shared clones. The CDR3 region reads CAISGGPQSSYEQYF. The sequenced DNA: TGTGCCATCAGTGGAGGACCGCAGAGCTCCTACGAGCAGTACTTC.